What follows are 15 T cell receptor beta chains derived from one specimen sequenced in a study of OX40 agonist ivuxolimab in advanced cancers. Repertoires were generated with immunoSEQ multiplex PCR, while TCRdb's copy carries only in-frame clones and drops some. The sample holds approximately 77,000 clones, under 85% seen once. Sequences were derived from CD4+ or CD8+ T cells sorted from blood, sampled in a trial of the OX40 agonist ivuxolimab. These receptors were collected from an adult with an advanced solid tumor such as melanoma, head and neck, liver or kidney cancer.

The rearrangement uses TRBV28 and TRBJ2-7; D may be TRBD2 (5 bases). CDR3 length: 17 amino acids. V was trimmed by 3 bases and J by 1 base, leaving 19 bases between them. The germline CDR1 and CDR2 sequences are MDHEN and SYDVKM. Written as DNA, the CDR3 is TGTGCCAGCAGTTTTGTTTCGGCACGTGCGGGTTCCTACGAGCAGTACTTC. It yields the protein CASSFVSARAGSYEQYF. The complete variable domain, with remaining parts taken from reference TRBV28 and TRBJ2-7, reads DVKVTQSSRYLVKRTGEKVFLECVQDMDHENMFWYRQDPGLGLRLIYFSYDVKMKEKGDIPEGYSVSREKKERFSLILESASTNQTSMYLCASSFVSARAGSYEQYFGPGTRLTVT.

This chain uses TRBV7-9 with TRBJ2-3, with TRBD1 matching 7 bases. Losses at the gene ends were 5 bases for V and 2 bases for J; bases not matched to a gene: 7. Germline V lookup: CDR1 SEHNR, CDR2 FQNEAQ (reference sequence). The CDR3 extends over 15 amino acids. The CDR3 DNA reads as TGTGCCAGCAGCCGACAGGGAGTTGTCACAGATACGCAGTATTTT. It is translated as CASSRQGVVTDTQYF.

Worth noting for this clone: At the DNA level, this CDR3 is encoded by other sequences in the same sample as well. This rearrangement joins TRBV6-5 to TRBJ1-1; 7 nucleotides align to TRBD1. The V segment lost 0 bases and the J segment 3 bases; nucleotides outside the gene matches: 4. This CDR3 contains 15 residues. CDR1 is MNHEY, CDR2 SVGAGI, per germline. CDR3 nucleotide sequence: TGTGCCAGCAGTTACTCGCGACAGGGAGACACTGAAGCTTTCTTT. It specifies CASSYSRQGDTEAFF.

This clone turned up a few times. The chain is built from TRBV7-2 and TRBJ2-1, with a possible D match to TRBD1 (5 bases). Trimming took 3 bases from V and 9 from J, leaving 9 bases between them. Germline CDR1 reads SGHTA; CDR2 reads FQGNSA. This CDR3 is built from 12 residues. CDR3 bases: TGTGCCAGCAGCTTTGTTCAGGGTGAGCAGTTCTTC. Translated: CASSFVQGEQFF.

The table lists this clone with a count of one. V is TRBV11-3 and J is TRBJ2-2; 8 positions match TRBD1. The CDR3 is made up of 18 amino acids. Germline CDR1 SGHNT, CDR2 YENEEA. Trimming at V came to 5 bases and at J to 5 bases, leaving 16 bases not matched to a gene. The CDR3 region has the DNA TGTGCCAGCAGCCCACGCCATCCCCACAGGGGGTGGACCGGGGAGCTGTTTTTT. As protein: CASSPRHPHRGWTGELFF.

V gene TRBV18 combines with J gene TRBJ2-2, with 9 nucleotides matching TRBD1. Germline V CDR1 and CDR2: KGHSH, LQKENI. The length of the CDR3 is 15 residues. Trimming cost V 3 bases and J 6 bases; bases outside gene matches: 5. As DNA, the CDR3 is TGTGCCAGCTCACCGACGGGACAGGGAGCCGGGGAGCTGTTTTTT. As protein: CASSPTGQGAGELFF. The full variable domain, its missing parts supplied by reference TRBV18 and TRBJ2-2, is NAGVMQNPRHLVRRRGQEARLRCSPMKGHSHVYWYRQLPEEGLKFMVYLQKENIIDESGMPKERFSAEFPKEGPSILRIQQVVRGDSAAYFCASSPTGQGAGELFFGEGSRLTVL.

V usage is TRBV4-1 and J usage is TRBJ2-5; TRBD2 matches at 7 bases. Germline V CDR1 and CDR2: MGHRA, YSYEKL. With V trimmed by 2 bases and J by 3 bases, 12 bases remained unmatched. The CDR3 runs to 17 residues. The CDR3 loop reads CASSQRFEASGEETQYF. The CDR3 nucleotides read TGCGCCAGCAGCCAACGGTTCGAGGCTAGCGGAGAAGAGACCCAGTACTTC.

The rearrangement joins TRBV5-6 to TRBJ1-1; D gene uncertain. The CDR3 extends over 14 amino acids. The V end lost 0 bases, the J end lost 3 bases, and 9 bases lay between the germline ends. Germline loops: CDR1 SGHDT, CDR2 YYEEEE. CDR3 region: CASSLADRYTEAFF. For the CDR3, the DNA is TGTGCCAGCAGCTTGGCGGACCGCTACACTGAAGCTTTCTTT.

V is TRBV30 and J is TRBJ1-5; D remains ambiguous. V lost 0 bases, J lost 4 bases, and 7 bases lay in between. Germline loops: CDR1 GTSNPN, CDR2 SVGIG (reference sequence). This CDR3 contains 13 residues. Here the CDR3 DNA reads TGTGCCTGGAGTGTTAAGGGTAATCAGCCCCAGCATTTT. Translated: CAWSVKGNQPQHF.

The chain combines TRBV7-9 with TRBJ2-3; no clear D. Germline CDR1 SEHNR, CDR2 FQNEAQ (reference sequence). The CDR3 extends over 16 amino acids. Trimming cost V 5 bases and J 1 base, with 16 bases left between them. CDR3: CASSRPSEARTDTQYF. CDR3 bases: TGTGCCAGCAGCCGCCCTAGTGAGGCCCGCACAGATACGCAGTATTTT.

This chain connects TRBV7-9 to TRBJ2-3, with TRBD1 as a possible D gene (5 bases). Trimming took 1 base from V and 0 from J, leaving 11 bases between them. CDR1 SEHNR and CDR2 FQNEAQ come from the germline V gene (reference sequence). The CDR3 extends over 16 amino acids. This CDR3 is CASSLGNTGSTDTQYF. In DNA, the CDR3 is TGTGCCAGCAGCTTAGGAAATACAGGTAGCACAGATACGCAGTATTTT.

This clone was seen a handful of times. V usage is TRBV5-4 and J usage is TRBJ1-2, with D tentatively TRBD1 (5 bases). The CDR3 has 15 residues. The germline V and J ends were trimmed by 1 base and 2 bases, with 12 bases remaining between them. The germline gives CDR1 SGHNT, CDR2 YYREEE (reference sequence). DNA for the CDR3: TGTGCCAGCAGCTTGAGTGTAGGACAAAACTATGGCTACACCTTC. It specifies CASSLSVGQNYGYTF.

This clone was picked up a small number of times. The chain has TRBV27 and TRBJ2-1, with TRBD2 as a possible D gene (6 bases). The CDR3 runs 17 residues. V lost 5 bases and J 4 bases, leaving 21 bases between the germline ends. Germline V CDR1 and CDR2: MNHEY, SMNVEV (reference sequence). The CDR3 DNA is TGTGCCAGCAGTCCCCCCCGGTGGGCGGGGAATTACAATGAGCAGTTCTTC. Translation: CASSPPRWAGNYNEQFF.

V is TRBV9 and J is TRBJ1-6, with TRBD1 as a possible D gene (5 bases). The V and J ends lost 0 bases and 7 bases respectively, with 8 bases between them. The CDR3 covers 14 residues. Germline assignment: CDR1 SGDLS and CDR2 YYNGEE. The chain's CDR3 is CASSVAQGNSPLHF. CDR3 DNA: TGTGCCAGCAGCGTAGCGCAGGGAAATTCACCCCTCCACTTT.

The genes are TRBV6-1 and TRBJ1-1, with D uncertain. The CDR3 sequence is 15 residues long. V lost 2 bases to trimming and J lost 6 bases, with 16 bases between them. Germline lookup yields CDR1 MNHNS and CDR2 SASEGT. The chain's CDR3 is CASSETVRLHAEAFF. As DNA, the CDR3 is TGTGCCAGCAGTGAAACGGTCCGACTACACGCTGAAGCTTTCTTT.